The T cell receptor (beta chain) under discussion was sequenced for a study of T-cell reconstitution after alpha-beta-depleted transplantation in children. Unique molecular identifiers were used to barcode this TCRbeta library. Each CDR3 protein is one row after TCRdb ran MiXCR on the PCR reads. The sample records about 400,000 distinct CDR3 sequences, roughly 15% being singletons. Study results and caveats: Some patients' high day-60 TCRbeta diversity was attributed to recipient cells surviving conditioning. Expanded graft clones, several hundred of them, were reportedly the source of alpha-beta T cells about two months after transplant. Among T cells one year after transplant, newly produced cells accounted for most counts and diversity.

As regards this clonotype: The target antigen is unknown.

The sequencing used PBMCs, mostly from graft donor cells, collected 360 days after TCRalphabeta/CD19-depleted stem cell transplant. The receptor's source is a boy under two years old who had a stem cell transplant for Wiskott-Aldrich syndrome, so the T cells may come from the graft donor.

Here the CDR3 DNA reads TGCAGTGCTAGATTAGATTACTATGGCTACACCTTC. Its protein product is CSARLDYYGYTF. V usage is TRBV20-1 and J usage is TRBJ1-2, with D hard to call. The CDR3 is 12 amino acids. Germline assignment: CDR1 DFQATT and CDR2 SNEGSKA (reference sequence). Between the trimmed V and J ends, which lost 2 bases and 3 bases, there was a span of 7 bases.